These 20 T cell receptor beta chains originate from one sample sequenced in a study of T cells in Graves' hyperthyroidism and ophthalmopathy. TCR beta CDR3 regions were amplified from RNA transcripts. The study used the HTBI primer set for a first-round RT-PCR of the TCR CDR3. TCRdb used MiXCR to reprocess the multiplex PCR reads, holding one entry per CDR3 protein. The sample consists of hundreds of thousands of distinct CDR3 sequences, approximately 40% of them appearing once. The specimen was blood. The source is a man in his late teens or twenties with Graves' hyperthyroidism.

The V call is TRBV7-6, the J call TRBJ1-1, with D maybe TRBD1 (5 bases). The CDR3 runs to 14 residues. With 5 bases removed from V and 6 bases from J, the gap between germline ends came to 16 bases. Germline CDR1 SGHVS, CDR2 FNYEAQ. CDR3 sequence reads: CASSPPGLAAEAFF. The DNA of the CDR3 is TGTGCCAGCAGCCCTCCAGGGCTAGCGGCTGAAGCTTTCTTT.

A few counts support this clonotype. The V call is TRBV4-2, the J call TRBJ2-7; TRBD2 agrees at 8 bases. Germline CDR1 and CDR2: LGHNA and YNFKEQ. Trimming removed 0 bases from V and 5 bases from J; junction bases left unmatched: 6. The CDR3 is 15 amino acids. This chain's CDR3 is CASSQDGEAGDEQYF. DNA of the CDR3: TGTGCCAGCAGCCAAGATGGTGAAGCGGGGGACGAGCAGTACTTC.

This rearrangement joins TRBV2 to TRBJ1-4; TRBD1 agrees at 9 bases. CDR1 is SNHLY and CDR2 is FYNNEI in the germline V gene. V was pared by 1 base and J by 14 bases, with 2 bases of the junction left unmatched. The CDR3 is made up of 12 amino acids. The CDR3 is CASSEEGTGLFF. CDR3 in DNA: TGTGCCAGCAGTGAAGAGGGGACAGGGCTGTTTTTT. Based on the CDR3 plus reference TRBV2 and TRBJ1-4, the full variable domain is EPEVTQTPSHQVTQMGQEVILRCVPISNHLYFYWYRQILGQKVEFLVSFYNNEISEKSEIFDDQFSVERPDGSNFTLKIRSTKLEDSAMYFCASSEEGTGLFFGSGTQLSVL.

This clonotype was counted many times. This chain links TRBV7-9 with TRBJ1-2, with D unresolved. Per the germline V gene, CDR1 is SEHNR and CDR2 is FQNEAQ (reference sequence). The CDR3 extends over 11 amino acids. The V gene lost 11 bases and the J gene lost 6 bases, with 13 bases spanning the gap. The CDR3 sequence is CAAVDRHGYTF. CDR3 nucleotide sequence: TGTGCCGCGGTTGATCGGCATGGCTACACCTTC. Supplemented by reference TRBV7-9 and TRBJ1-2, the full variable domain reads DTGVSQNPRHKITKRGQNVTFRCDPISEHNRLYWYRQTLGQGPEFLTYFQNEAQLEKSRLLSDRFSAERPKGSFSTLEIQRTEQGDSAMYLCAAVDRHGYTFGSGTRLTVV.

Concerning this clonotype: The conserved closing phenylalanine or tryptophan is absent in this CDR3, likely reflecting a read error. This chain links TRBV9 with TRBJ2-5; 9 nucleotides line up with TRBD2. V dropped 4 bases and J dropped 4; count of bases not matched to a gene: 8. CDR3 length: 15 residues. Germline V CDR1 and CDR2: SGDLS, YYNGEE. CDR3 DNA sequence: TGTGCCAGCAGCCCTCATCAAGCGGGAGGAGAGACCCAGTACTCC. It codes for CASSPHQAGGETQYS.

This clonotype was found once. A read error may produce the germline difference seen at one junction end. This chain links TRBV7-9 with TRBJ1-5, with 10 nucleotides matching TRBD1. This CDR3 has 16 residues. CDR1 is SEHNR and CDR2 is FQNEAQ in the germline V gene (reference sequence). The DNA of the CDR3 is TGCGCCAGCAGCCAAGAGGCCGGGACAGGGGACCAGCCCCAGCATTTT. Residues: CASSQEAGTGDQPQHF.

To note about this clonotype: One end of the junction varies from germline; a read error may be responsible. The chain carries TRBV7-2 and TRBJ2-7, with D possibly TRBD2 on 5 matching bases. The germline gives CDR1 SGHTA, CDR2 FQGNSA. The CDR3 sequence is 18 residues long. The CDR3 nucleotides are TGCGCCAGCAGCCAGTGGCTATGGGCTAAGCGGAGCTCCTACGAGCAGTACTTC. This codes for CASSQWLWAKRSSYEQYF.

The chain uses TRBV20-1 and TRBJ2-7; 10 nucleotides match TRBD1. CDR3 length: 15 amino acids. Germline CDR1 DFQATT, CDR2 SNEGSKA (reference sequence). The J segment lost 3 bases and the V segment lost 6 bases, leaving 11 bases of the junction unmatched. CDR3 sequence reads: CSAPGTGDHGYEQYF. The CDR3 DNA reads as TGCAGTGCGCCTGGGACAGGGGACCATGGCTACGAGCAGTACTTC.

The chain combines TRBV4-3 with TRBJ1-3; D gene ambiguous. CDR3 size: 16 residues. Deletions cut 3 bases from V and 3 bases from J, with 15 bases between. Germline CDR1 and CDR2: LGHNA and YSLEER. DNA for the CDR3: TGCGCCAGCAGCCATGCAGGACTTTACGATGGAAACACCATATATTTT. Translating gives CASSHAGLYDGNTIYF.

Remarks on this clonotype: The CDR3 end shows no conserved phenylalanine or tryptophan, and so a read error is likely. It is unclear where the CDR3 begins or ends on the DNA, so no DNA is shown, and the CDR3 is as TCRdb lists it. The gene calls are TRBV20-1 and TRBJ2-5; the table's D call TRBD1 went unverified against the DNA. Germline CDR1 is DFQATT and CDR2 is SNEGSKA (reference sequence). The CDR3 is 11 residues long, ends included. CDR3 sequence reads: CSATPGGGQNY.

The chain has TRBV2 and TRBJ2-3, with D possibly being TRBD1 or TRBD2 (6 bases each). The CDR3 is 14 residues long. V lost 6 bases and J lost 5, with 15 bases in between. Germline V gene data show CDR1 as SNHLY and CDR2 as FYNNEI. CDR3 in amino acids: CASSLRGAGDTQYF. As DNA, the CDR3 is TGTGCCAGCAGCTTAAGGGGGGCGGGAGATACGCAGTATTTT.

A note on this clonotype: A much larger clone differs from this one at a single base, so this may be a read error. No conserved phenylalanine or tryptophan ends this CDR3, so it is likely a read error. The genes are TRBV12-3 or TRBV12-4 and TRBJ2-6; D remains ambiguous. V shed 7 bases and J shed 2 bases, with 6 bases lying between them. This CDR3 is built from 13 residues. DNA of the CDR3: TGTGCCAGCACAGTACCTGGGGCCAACGTCCTGACTCTC. Translated: CASTVPGANVLTL.

This clonotype came up a few times. This rearrangement joins TRBV7-9 to TRBJ2-7, with a tentative D call TRBD1 (6 bases). CDR1 is SEHNR and CDR2 is FQNEAQ in the germline V gene (reference sequence). Trimming left V 1 base short and J 0 bases short, with 13 bases between. The CDR3 has 16 residues. Written as DNA, the CDR3 is TGTGCCAGCAGCTTAGGGCCAGGGGCGAACTCCTACGAGCAGTACTTC. As protein: CASSLGPGANSYEQYF.

This clonotype was picked up many times. This chain's CDR3 is CSVFRQGRRYEQYF. CDR3 coding DNA: TGCAGCGTCTTCCGACAGGGGAGGCGGTACGAGCAGTACTTC. V usage is TRBV29-1 and J usage is TRBJ2-7, with 8 bases aligning to TRBD1. J was trimmed by 4 bases and V by 6 bases; bases with no gene match: 11. The CDR3 length is 14 residues. Per the germline V gene, CDR1 is SQVTM and CDR2 is ANQGSEA.

This chain joins TRBV7-4 and TRBJ2-7, with D tentatively TRBD1 or TRBD2 (6 bases each). Germline V gene sequence: CDR1 SGHVT, CDR2 SQSDAQ. The CDR3 loop spans 14 amino acids. Trimming removed 5 bases from V and 6 bases from J, with 17 bases in between. CDR3 residues: CASSPEGGYSEQYF. CDR3 in DNA: TGTGCCAGCAGCCCAGAGGGGGGCTATAGCGAGCAGTACTTC.

This chain links TRBV4-2 with TRBJ1-3; TRBD1 is a possible D gene (5 bases). The CDR3 contains 15 residues. V was cut by 5 bases and J by 0 bases, with 11 bases left in between. Germline loops: CDR1 LGHNA, CDR2 YNFKEQ. CDR3 nucleotides: TGTGCCAGCAGCTCTCGACAGCACTCTGGAAACACCATATATTTT. Its translation is CASSSRQHSGNTIYF.

On this clonotype: This sequence may be a read error, since a much larger clone differs from it by one base. This chain uses TRBV7-9 with TRBJ1-1, with 7 bases aligning to TRBD1. Germline values: CDR1 SEHNR, CDR2 FQNEAQ (reference sequence). This CDR3 region has 13 residues. The chain's CDR3 is CAGRYEQGPEAFF. The CDR3 DNA sequence: TGTGCCGGCAGATATGAACAGGGGCCTGAAGCTTTCTTT.

A word on this clonotype: The conserved final phenylalanine or tryptophan is absent from the CDR3, which likely points to a read error. The chain uses TRBV7-9 and TRBJ1-4; no clear D gene. Germline values: CDR1 SEHNR, CDR2 FQNEAQ (reference sequence). V gave up 5 bases and J gave up 6 bases, with 16 bases separating them. The length of the CDR3 is 15 residues. CDR3 region: CASSQGPREDEKLFL. Written as DNA, the CDR3 is TGTGCCAGCAGCCAAGGTCCCAGAGAGGATGAAAAACTGTTTCTT.

The chain joins TRBV24-1 to TRBJ2-3; no firm D call. The CDR3 is made up of 12 amino acids. Germline-derived CDR1 and CDR2 are KGHDR and SFDVKD. V was cut by 1 base and J by 11 bases, with 9 bases left in between. This CDR3 is CATSDFGGLQYF. For the CDR3, the DNA is TGTGCCACCAGTGATTTTGGCGGTCTGCAGTATTTT.

The J gene is TRBJ1-2, the V gene TRBV5-6, with D hard to call. V dropped 6 bases and J dropped 0 bases, with 9 bases sitting between them. Germline lookup yields CDR1 SGHDT and CDR2 YYEEEE. The CDR3 is 13 residues long. The CDR3 coding sequence is TGTGCCAGCAACCAAGGATCTAACTATGGCTACACCTTC. Translating gives CASNQGSNYGYTF.